This T cell receptor (beta chain) was documented in a study of blood T cells in healthy people across ages. Study-wide background: Capturing about one barcoded beta molecule per two T cells was achieved by template switching.

In this sample, this clonotype turned up a few times. Its antigen is undetermined. Primers used in a second PCR of roughly 6 to 11 cycles were a sample-barcoded 5' primer and a J-beta primer mix. TCRdb processed the 5' RACE reads anew with MiXCR; each CDR3 protein has one entry. The sample has fewer than 2,000,000 distinct CDR3 sequences, approximately 40% seen once; the top ten hold around 23%. Overall study findings and caveats: Roughly linear age-related decline in beta diversity appeared, significant by age around 38.

This CDR3 region has 12 residues. V lost 6 bases to trimming and J lost 2 bases, with 7 bases between them. From germline, CDR1 is MDHEN and CDR2 SYDVKM. Sequencing used blood. The chain is built from TRBV28 and TRBJ1-1; D is unclear. This TCR derives from a human donor in good health. The CDR3 region has the DNA TGTGCCAGCAGACGACCAAACACTGAAGCTTTCTTT. Translated: CASRRPNTEAFF.